This TCR beta chain was recorded in a study of shared clonotypes between healthy human individuals. For the study at large: Plates per donor: three CD4 naive, three CD4 memory, two CD8 naive, one CD8 memory. General study findings and limits: Depth of sequencing was expected to influence donor clonotype sharing.

The assay was immunoSEQ multiplex PCR, and TCRdb's table has in-frame clones only and misses some. This sample carries roughly 2,000,000 clones, approximately 95% of them seen once, and the ten largest clones take less than 1.5%. Naivety among CD8 cells was defined by CD45RO negativity and positive CCR7 selection, thereby excluding terminally differentiated effector memory CD45RA+ cells. From germline, CDR1 is MNHEY and CDR2 SMNVEV (reference sequence). V gave up 5 bases and J gave up 4 bases, with 15 bases separating them. This CDR3 contains 14 residues. About this clone itself: The antigen remains unidentified.

Sequenced sample: naive CD8+ T cells sorted from blood. This TCR was recovered from a man in his late teens or twenties in good health. The chain carries TRBV27 and TRBJ2-7; D possibly matches TRBD1 or TRBD2 (6 bases each). This chain's CDR3 is CASSPAGHLYEQYF. The DNA of the CDR3 is TGTGCCAGCAGTCCCGCGGGACACCTATACGAGCAGTACTTC.